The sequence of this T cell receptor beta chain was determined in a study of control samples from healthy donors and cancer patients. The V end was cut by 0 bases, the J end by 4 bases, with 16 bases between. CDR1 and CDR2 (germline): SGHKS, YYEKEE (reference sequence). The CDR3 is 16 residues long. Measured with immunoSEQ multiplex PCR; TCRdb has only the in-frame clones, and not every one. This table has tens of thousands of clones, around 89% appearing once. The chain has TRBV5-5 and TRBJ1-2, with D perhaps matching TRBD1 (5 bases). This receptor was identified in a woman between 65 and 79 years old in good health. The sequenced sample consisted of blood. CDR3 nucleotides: TGTGCCAGCAGCTTGGGGCTAGGGGCAGGTACCTATGGCTACACCTTC. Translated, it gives CASSLGLGAGTYGYTF.